This TCR beta chain was profiled in a study of T cell repertoires in aging, cancer and after chemotherapy. Points from the study as a whole: Compared with age-matched healthy donors, untreated hematological or solid cancer patients showed higher blood TCR clonality. No conclusions about immunological memory after chemotherapy can be drawn from the repertoire data.

Amplification of TCR beta used genomic DNA extracted from peripheral blood. Multiplex touch-down PCR with TRB-A/B primers amplified rearranged V-D-J TRB sequences. Via MiXCR, TCRdb re-called the multiplex PCR reads, giving one row per CDR3 protein. The data show 1,500 to 2,000 distinct CDR3 sequences, approximately 16% seen once. Trimming cost V 3 bases and J 0 bases, with 11 bases left between them. This CDR3 spans 16 amino acids. Germline-derived CDR1 and CDR2 are SGHAT and FQNNGV. On this clonotype: Its specificity is unknown.

The sequencing input was blood. This chain uses TRBV11-2 with TRBJ1-4, with D hard to call. The receptor was derived from a human donor with a solid tumor. CDR3 amino acids: CASSFESLATNEKLFF. The CDR3 bases are TGTGCCAGCAGCTTTGAAAGCCTTGCAACTAATGAAAAACTGTTTTTT.